A single sample gave rise to the 27 T cell receptor beta chains below, sequenced in a study of tumor-infiltrating lymphocytes in primary liver carcinoma. Researchers drew blood RNA from unsorted whole blood and extracted germline DNA as well. Starting material of about 480 ng total RNA yielded TCR beta cDNA via a constant-region primer. Three rounds of nested multiplex PCR with slightly modified ARM-PCR produced TCR beta libraries. TRBV1-TRBV30 forward primers paired with a C-beta reverse primer were used in the first two PCR rounds, which ran roughly 10 cycles each. TCRdb recomputed calls from the multiplex PCR reads with MiXCR, one row per CDR3 protein. This repertoire shows a few hundred thousand distinct CDR3 sequences, approximately 54% found once; its top ten account for about 18%. Sequenced material: peripheral blood. The source of these receptors is a woman in her twenties or thirties with primary liver carcinoma and hepatitis B virus infection.

This clonotype has only a few counts. The rearrangement uses TRBV6-1 and TRBJ2-7, with 7 bases identical to TRBD1. The junction had 14 bases not matched to a gene; V was cut back by 3 bases and J by 6 bases. Germline V gene sequence: CDR1 MNHNS, CDR2 SASEGT. The CDR3 spans 16 residues. CDR3 nucleotide sequence: TGTGCCAGCAGTGATACCCTAGGGACAGCAACAGCCGAGCAGTACTTC. Translating it yields CASSDTLGTATAEQYF.

The chain employs TRBV4-2 and TRBJ2-3; perhaps TRBD2 as D (5 bases). This CDR3 is built from 15 residues. The germline V gene encodes CDR1 LGHNA and CDR2 YNFKEQ. The V end lost 2 bases, the J end lost 6 bases, and 15 bases lay between the germline ends. The CDR3 sequence: CASSQLFSRGDTQYF. The CDR3 DNA reads TGTGCCAGCAGCCAACTCTTTTCCCGCGGGGATACGCAGTATTTT.

To note about this clonotype: At one end the junction does not follow the germline gene, possibly because of a read error. This rearrangement joins TRBV5-6 to TRBJ2-2; D possibly corresponds to TRBD2 (5 bases). The CDR3 runs 14 residues. Germline CDR1 SGHDT, CDR2 YYEEEE. CDR3 sequence reads: CACSFLGSFGELVF. The CDR3 DNA sequence: TGTGCCTGCAGCTTTCTTGGGAGTTTCGGGGAGCTGGTTTTT.

About this clonotype itself: A single base separates this from a much larger clone, so it may be a read error. The chain uses TRBV29-1 and TRBJ2-1; possibly TRBD2 for D (5 bases). Germline CDR1 and CDR2: SQVTM and ANQGSEA. This CDR3 is 14 amino acids long. The CDR3, as DNA: TGCAGCGTTCTGGACTCGAGCTCCTGCAATGAGCAGTTCTTC. Translation: CSVLDSSSCNEQFF.

Turning to this clonotype: One junction end disagrees with the germline gene, perhaps due to a read error. V usage is TRBV11-2 and J usage is TRBJ1-1; D gene uncertain. CDR1 SGHAT and CDR2 FQNNGV come from the germline V gene. This CDR3 region has 13 residues. CDR3 in amino acids: CASSFGLRGEAFF. The CDR3 DNA reads TGCGCCAGCAGCTTTGGATTACGGGGTGAAGCTTTCTTT.

This chain uses TRBV6-5 with TRBJ2-1; TRBD1 agrees at 7 bases. The length of the CDR3 is 15 residues. V gave up 5 bases and J gave up 5 bases; unmatched junction bases: 9. The germline gives CDR1 MNHEY, CDR2 SVGAGI. CDR3 in DNA: TGTGCCAGCAGTACCCGACAGGGTGCCCACAATGAGCAGTTCTTC. It yields the protein CASSTRQGAHNEQFF.

The chain uses TRBV12-3 or TRBV12-4 and TRBJ1-3; D unclear. V lost 4 bases, J lost 6 bases, and 10 bases lay in between. This CDR3 is 13 amino acids long. DNA of the CDR3: TGTGCCAGCAGTTCCACCTCCCTAAACACCATATATTTT. This sequence encodes CASSSTSLNTIYF.

This sequence joins TRBV5-1 and TRBJ2-5, with D possibly called TRBD1 or TRBD2 (5 bases each). Germline V gives CDR1 SGHRS, CDR2 YFSETQ. V lost 1 base to trimming and J lost 4 bases, with 23 bases between them. The CDR3 sequence is 18 residues long. Here the CDR3 reads CASSLSRGNSGYRETQYF. In DNA, the CDR3 is TGCGCCAGCAGCTTGTCGAGGGGAAACAGTGGGTACCGAGAGACCCAGTACTTC.

Remarks on this clonotype: The junction shows a germline mismatch at one end, possibly a read error. The J gene is TRBJ1-2, the V gene TRBV7-9; maybe TRBD1 (6 bases). Germline CDR1 reads SEHNR; CDR2 reads FQNEAQ (reference sequence). This CDR3 contains 15 residues. The chain's CDR3 is CASTLSGQPQYGYTF. The CDR3 nucleotides are TGTGCCAGCACCTTATCTGGACAGCCTCAGTATGGCTACACCTTC.

As for this clonotype: A much bigger clone sits one base away, suggesting this may be a read error. This rearrangement joins TRBV29-1 to TRBJ2-2; TRBD1 matches at 7 bases. CDR3 size: 13 residues. Germline trimming cut 4 bases from V and 2 bases from J; bases unmatched to any gene: 1. CDR1 is SQVTM, CDR2 ANQGSEA, per germline. The CDR3 reads CSVGTGNTGELFF. For the CDR3, the DNA is TGCAGCGTTGGGACAGGCAACACCGGGGAGCTGTTTTTT.

The V call is TRBV12-3 or TRBV12-4, the J call TRBJ2-1, with D perhaps matching TRBD2 (6 bases). Trimming shortened V by 3 bases and J by 12 bases, and 21 bases separated the two germline ends. The CDR3 runs 15 residues. CDR3 loop: CASSLGLWSYKRQFF. The DNA of the CDR3 is TGTGCCAGCAGTTTGGGACTGTGGTCCTACAAAAGGCAGTTCTTC.

To note about this clonotype: A read error may explain this, as a much larger clone is one base away. The chain links TRBV13 to TRBJ2-7; unclear D gene. This CDR3 region has 14 residues. With 4 bases removed from V and 2 bases from J, the gap between germline ends came to 12 bases. Germline V gene lookup returns CDR1 PRHDT and CDR2 FYEKMQ (reference sequence). CDR3 sequence (DNA): TGTGCCAGCAGCTCAAATGCCTTTACCTACGAGCAGTACTTC. It translates to CASSSNAFTYEQYF.

This clonotype was observed many times. The chain couples TRBV12-3 or TRBV12-4 to TRBJ2-4; D unclear. The CDR3 consists of 13 residues. Trimming took 2 bases from V and 9 from J, leaving 11 bases between them. The CDR3 DNA reads as TGTGCCAGCAGTTTAACCCTAGAGACCATTCAGTACTTC. Amino acid sequence: CASSLTLETIQYF.

Comment on this clonotype: Since a much larger clone is just one base distant, this may be a read error. V is TRBV29-1 and J is TRBJ2-5, with D perhaps TRBD1 (5 bases). Looked up from germline, CDR1 is SQVTM and CDR2 is ANQGSEA. The CDR3 consists of 14 residues. The chain's CDR3 is CSVDRLGRKETRYF. CDR3 in DNA: TGCAGCGTTGACCGTCTGGGGCGGAAAGAGACCCGGTACTTC.

Turning to this clonotype: This may come from a read error, since a much larger clone is one base off. V gene TRBV29-1 combines with J gene TRBJ2-1, with TRBD2 identical over 14 bases. This CDR3 spans 14 amino acids. From germline, CDR1 is SQVTM and CDR2 ANQGSEA. V lost 7 bases to trimming and J lost 10 bases; unmatched junction nucleotides: 9. In DNA, the CDR3 is TGCAGCGGTCCCGCCAGGACTAGCGGGGGGGAGCAGTTCTTC. It yields the protein CSGPARTSGGEQFF.

As to this clonotype: One end of the junction is discordant with germline, which a read error may explain. J is TRBJ2-7 and V is TRBV6-5; D remains ambiguous. This CDR3 has 14 amino acids. In germline, CDR1 is MNHEY, CDR2 SVGAGI. The CDR3 nucleotides read TGTGCCGGCAGTTACTCTGGGTCCAGCTACGAGCAGTACTTC. It yields the protein CAGSYSGSSYEQYF.

This clonotype turned up a few times. The CDR3 here is CASSLVGGSGELFF. The CDR3 DNA reads TGTGCCAGCAGCTTGGTCGGAGGGTCCGGGGAGCTGTTTTTT. The chain recombines TRBV5-6 with TRBJ2-2; a weak D match, TRBD2 (6 bases). Germline CDR1 is SGHDT and CDR2 is YYEEEE. This CDR3 contains 14 residues. The ends were cut back, 0 bases at V and 6 bases at J, with 9 bases in the middle.

This clonotype has a handful of counts. The chain is built from TRBV12-3 or TRBV12-4 and TRBJ2-3, with unresolved D. This CDR3 contains 14 residues. The V end was cut by 4 bases, the J end by 6 bases, with 14 bases between. CDR3: CASSSTGRTDTQYF. CDR3 DNA: TGTGCCAGCAGTTCCACTGGAAGAACGGATACGCAGTATTTT.

Details on this clonotype: A much larger clone lies one base from this, so it may be a read error. The gene calls are TRBV4-1 and TRBJ1-1; TRBD1 agrees at 9 bases. Per the germline V gene, CDR1 is MGHRA and CDR2 is YSYEKL. The CDR3 has 19 residues. The V segment lost 0 bases and the J segment 4 bases; nucleotides outside the gene matches: 15. CDR3 sequence: CASSQDGGTGYAGRTEAFF. The CDR3 bases are TGCGCCAGCAGCCAAGATGGCGGGACAGGGTATGCTGGTCGCACTGAAGCTTTCTTT.

V and J are TRBV4-1 and TRBJ2-6; D unresolved. CDR1 and CDR2 from the germline V gene are MGHRA and YSYEKL. V lost 4 bases and J lost 3, with 13 bases in between. The CDR3 runs to 16 residues. CDR3 amino acids: CASSPTGVGGANVLTF. CDR3 sequence (DNA): TGCGCCAGCAGCCCGACTGGAGTCGGTGGGGCCAACGTCCTGACTTTC.

This clonotype was picked up a small number of times. This sequence joins TRBV5-4 and TRBJ2-3, with D unclear. CDR1 and CDR2 (germline): SGHNT, YYREEE (reference sequence). The CDR3 covers 14 residues. Deletions cut 2 bases from V and 0 bases from J, with 7 bases between. The CDR3 sequence is CASSLGRSTDTQYF. DNA for the CDR3: TGTGCCAGCAGCTTAGGACGGAGCACAGATACGCAGTATTTT.

This clonotype has a single count. A much larger clone sits a single nucleotide away, making a read error possible. The genes are TRBV29-1 and TRBJ1-2; D unresolved. The CDR3 runs 10 residues. Germline loops: CDR1 SQVTM, CDR2 ANQGSEA. In nucleotides, the CDR3 is TGCATCGTTGAGAGCTATGGCTACACCTTC. It codes for CIVESYGYTF.

This clonotype was recorded a few times. The genes are TRBV14 and TRBJ2-7, with a possible D match to TRBD1 (6 bases). The CDR3 totals 15 residues. The V gene lost 0 bases and the J gene lost 2 bases, with 11 bases spanning the gap. From germline, CDR1 is SGHDN and CDR2 FVKESK. CDR3 sequence: CASSQEDRPTYEQYF. The CDR3 coding sequence is TGTGCCAGCAGCCAAGAGGACAGACCCACCTACGAGCAGTACTTC.

V usage is TRBV2 and J usage is TRBJ2-1; D gene uncertain. The V end was cut by 4 bases, the J end by 4 bases, with 14 bases between. The CDR3 is 15 amino acids. Germline CDR1 reads SNHLY; CDR2 reads FYNNEI. CDR3 amino acids: CASSAGEATYNEQFF. CDR3 DNA sequence: TGTGCCAGCAGTGCGGGCGAAGCGACTTACAATGAGCAGTTCTTC.

This clonotype was seen many times. The chain is built from TRBV11-3 and TRBJ2-1, with D possibly being TRBD1 (5 bases). Per the germline V gene, CDR1 is SGHNT and CDR2 is YENEEA. CDR3 length: 12 residues. The V and J ends lost 0 bases and 13 bases respectively, with 10 bases between them. The CDR3 DNA sequence: TGTGCCAGCAGCTTAGATTCCCAGGGTCAGTTCTTC. Protein: CASSLDSQGQFF.

The sample holds a few counts of this clonotype. The chain links TRBV5-6 to TRBJ1-5; tentative D call: TRBD1 (5 bases). Trimming pared 2 bases from V and 7 bases from J, leaving 16 bases between. There are 15 residues in the CDR3. Germline lookup yields CDR1 SGHDT and CDR2 YYEEEE. The CDR3 protein is CASSLGGARGQPQHF. The CDR3 DNA reads TGTGCCAGCAGCTTAGGAGGGGCGCGGGGACAGCCCCAGCATTTT.

This chain uses TRBV12-3 or TRBV12-4 with TRBJ2-7; 7 bases are a match to TRBD2. The CDR3 contains 11 residues. V dropped 8 bases and J dropped 2; count of bases not matched to a gene: 0. Here the CDR3 reads CASGTTYEQYF. DNA of the CDR3: TGTGCCAGCGGGACTACCTACGAGCAGTACTTC.